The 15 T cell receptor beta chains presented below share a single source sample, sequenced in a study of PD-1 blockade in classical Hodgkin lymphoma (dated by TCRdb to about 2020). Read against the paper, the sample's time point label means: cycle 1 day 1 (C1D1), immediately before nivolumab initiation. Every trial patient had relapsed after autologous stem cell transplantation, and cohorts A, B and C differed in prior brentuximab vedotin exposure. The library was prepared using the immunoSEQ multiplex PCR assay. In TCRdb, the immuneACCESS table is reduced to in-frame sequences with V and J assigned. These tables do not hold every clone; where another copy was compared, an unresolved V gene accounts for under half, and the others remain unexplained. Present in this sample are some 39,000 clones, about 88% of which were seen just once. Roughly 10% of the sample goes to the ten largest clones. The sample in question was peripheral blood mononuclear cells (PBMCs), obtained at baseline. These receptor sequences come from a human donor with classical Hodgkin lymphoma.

The CDR3 is CASSLGISGDSYEQYF. CDR3 sequence (DNA): TGTGCCAGCAGCTTAGGTATTAGCGGAGACTCCTACGAGCAGTACTTC. The V and J genes are TRBV7-6 and TRBJ2-7; D possibly corresponds to TRBD2 (6 bases). The ends were cut back, 1 base at V and 0 bases at J, with 13 bases in the middle. CDR1 and CDR2 (germline): SGHVS, FNYEAQ. The CDR3 consists of 16 residues.

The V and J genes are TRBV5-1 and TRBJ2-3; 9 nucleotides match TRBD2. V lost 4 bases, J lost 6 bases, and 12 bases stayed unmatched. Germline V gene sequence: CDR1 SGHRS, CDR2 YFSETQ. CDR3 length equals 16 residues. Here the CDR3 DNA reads TGCGCCAGCAGCCCCGGGACTAGCCGGGCTGCGGATACGCAGTATTTT. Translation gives CASSPGTSRAADTQYF.

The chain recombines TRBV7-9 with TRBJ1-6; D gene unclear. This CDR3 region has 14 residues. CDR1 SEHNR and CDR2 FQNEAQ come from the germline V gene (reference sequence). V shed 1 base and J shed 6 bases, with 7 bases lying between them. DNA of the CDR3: TGTGCCAGCAGCTTAGGGATTGGTAATTCACCCCTCCACTTT. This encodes CASSLGIGNSPLHF. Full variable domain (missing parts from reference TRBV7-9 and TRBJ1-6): DTGVSQNPRHKITKRGQNVTFRCDPISEHNRLYWYRQTLGQGPEFLTYFQNEAQLEKSRLLSDRFSAERPKGSFSTLEIQRTEQGDSAMYLCASSLGIGNSPLHFGNGTRLTVT.

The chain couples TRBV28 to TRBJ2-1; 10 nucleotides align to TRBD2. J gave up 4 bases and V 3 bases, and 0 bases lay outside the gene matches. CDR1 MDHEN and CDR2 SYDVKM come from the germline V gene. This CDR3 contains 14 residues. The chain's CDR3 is CASSFSGGYNEQFF. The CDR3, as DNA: TGTGCCAGCAGTTTTAGCGGGGGGTACAATGAGCAGTTCTTC.

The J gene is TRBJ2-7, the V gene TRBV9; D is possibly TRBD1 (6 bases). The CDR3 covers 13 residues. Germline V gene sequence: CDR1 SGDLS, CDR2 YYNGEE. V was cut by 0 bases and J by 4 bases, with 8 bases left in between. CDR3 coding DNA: TGTGCCAGCAGCGTAGACAGGGATTACGAGCAGTACTTC. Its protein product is CASSVDRDYEQYF.

The CDR3 bases are TGTGCCAGCAGCTTATCCAGGGGCTCAGATACGCAGTATTTT. Protein: CASSLSRGSDTQYF. The chain recombines TRBV7-2 with TRBJ2-3; tentative D call: TRBD1 (6 bases). Trimming shortened V by 2 bases and J by 4 bases, and 10 bases separated the two germline ends. CDR1 and CDR2 (germline): SGHTA, FQGNSA. CDR3 length equals 14 residues.

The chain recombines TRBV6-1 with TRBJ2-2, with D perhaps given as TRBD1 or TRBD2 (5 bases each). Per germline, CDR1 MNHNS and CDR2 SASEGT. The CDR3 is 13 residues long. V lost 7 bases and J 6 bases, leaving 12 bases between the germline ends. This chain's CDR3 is CASMTGDPGELFF. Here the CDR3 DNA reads TGTGCCAGCATGACTGGGGACCCCGGGGAGCTGTTTTTT.

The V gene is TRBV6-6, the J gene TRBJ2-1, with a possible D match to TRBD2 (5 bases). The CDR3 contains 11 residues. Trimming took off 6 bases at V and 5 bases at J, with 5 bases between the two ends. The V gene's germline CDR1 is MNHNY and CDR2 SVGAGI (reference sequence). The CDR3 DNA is TGTGCCAGCAGGAGGGACAATGAGCAGTTCTTC. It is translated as CASRRDNEQFF.

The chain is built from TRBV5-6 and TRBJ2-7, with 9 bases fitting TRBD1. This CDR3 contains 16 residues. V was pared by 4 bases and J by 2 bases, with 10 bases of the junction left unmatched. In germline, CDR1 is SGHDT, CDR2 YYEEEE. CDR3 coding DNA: TGTGCCAGCAGCCCGGACAGGGGAAACTTTGCCTACGAGCAGTACTTC. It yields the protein CASSPDRGNFAYEQYF.

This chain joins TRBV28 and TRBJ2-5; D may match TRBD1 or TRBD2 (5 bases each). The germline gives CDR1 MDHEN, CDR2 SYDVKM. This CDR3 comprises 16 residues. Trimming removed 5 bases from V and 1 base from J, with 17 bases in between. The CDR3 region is CASSIHPGPIQETQYF. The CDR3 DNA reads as TGTGCCAGCAGTATTCACCCGGGACCAATCCAAGAGACCCAGTACTTC.

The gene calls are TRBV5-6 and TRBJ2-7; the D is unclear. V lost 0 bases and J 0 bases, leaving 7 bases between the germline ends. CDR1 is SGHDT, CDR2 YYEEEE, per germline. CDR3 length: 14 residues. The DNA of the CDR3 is TGTGCCAGCAGCTTGGTCGACACCTCCTACGAGCAGTACTTC. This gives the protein CASSLVDTSYEQYF.

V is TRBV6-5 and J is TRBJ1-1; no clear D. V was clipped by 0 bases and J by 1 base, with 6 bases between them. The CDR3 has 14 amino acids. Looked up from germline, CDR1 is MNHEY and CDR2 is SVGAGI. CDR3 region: CASSYSTGNTEAFF. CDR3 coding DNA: TGTGCCAGCAGTTACTCGACCGGGAACACTGAAGCTTTCTTT.

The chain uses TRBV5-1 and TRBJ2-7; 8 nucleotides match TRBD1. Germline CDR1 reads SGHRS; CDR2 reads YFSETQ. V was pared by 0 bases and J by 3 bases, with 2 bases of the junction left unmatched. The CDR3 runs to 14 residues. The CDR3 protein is CASSLGTGGYEQYF. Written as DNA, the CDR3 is TGCGCCAGCAGCTTGGGCACAGGGGGCTACGAGCAGTACTTC. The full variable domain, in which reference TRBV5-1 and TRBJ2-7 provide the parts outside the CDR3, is KAGVTQTPRYLIKTRGQQVTLSCSPISGHRSVSWYQQTPGQGLQFLFEYFSETQRNKGNFPGRFSGRQFSNSRSEMNVSTLELGDSALYLCASSLGTGGYEQYFGPGTRLTVT.

For the CDR3, the DNA is TGTGCCAGCAGCGTTTTCGGGGGGGCCGCGACAGATACGCAGTATTTT. It is translated as CASSVFGGAATDTQYF. V is TRBV9 and J is TRBJ2-3, with 8 nucleotides matching TRBD2. The CDR3 is 16 amino acids. Germline CDR1 and CDR2: SGDLS and YYNGEE. Losses at the gene ends were 2 bases for V and 3 bases for J; bases not matched to a gene: 8.

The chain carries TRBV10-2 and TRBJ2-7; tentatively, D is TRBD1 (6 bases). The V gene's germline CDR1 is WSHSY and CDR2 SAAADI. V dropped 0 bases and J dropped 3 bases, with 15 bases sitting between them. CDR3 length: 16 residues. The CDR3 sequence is CASSESLLGASYEQYF. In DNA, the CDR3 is TGCGCCAGCAGTGAGTCCCTTTTGGGGGCGAGCTACGAGCAGTACTTC.